The 8 T cell receptor beta chains reported below all come from one sample, sequenced in a study of blood T cell repertoires in COVID-19. Sequencing was performed with immunoSEQ multiplex PCR; in TCRdb, only in-frame clones are kept and a portion is missing. The sample consists of a few hundred thousand clones, around 87% of them appearing once. The sample taken for sequencing was peripheral blood. These receptors were collected from a woman in her forties or fifties with acute or convalescent COVID-19.

The chain links TRBV6-5 to TRBJ1-4, with D tentatively TRBD1 (5 bases). This CDR3 is 15 amino acids long. The V gene's germline CDR1 is MNHEY and CDR2 SVGAGI. Trimming removed 7 bases at V and 2 bases at J, with 14 bases between. CDR3 in amino acids: CASTQRGKTNEKLFF. The CDR3 DNA sequence: TGTGCCAGCACCCAAAGGGGCAAGACTAATGAAAAACTGTTTTTT.

This clone occurred once. The CDR3 DNA is TGTGCCAGCAGCTTCGCCGCGGATGGTGAGCAGTTCTTC. Protein product: CASSFAADGEQFF. This chain joins TRBV7-9 and TRBJ2-1; D gene uncertain. The V and J ends lost 3 bases and 9 bases respectively, with 12 bases between them. Germline loops: CDR1 SEHNR, CDR2 FQNEAQ (reference sequence). The CDR3 consists of 13 residues.

The chain recombines TRBV11-2 with TRBJ2-3; 8 nucleotides match TRBD1. This CDR3 has 17 amino acids. J lost 4 bases, V lost 3 bases, and 12 bases had no gene match. The germline CDR1 and CDR2 sequences are SGHAT and FQNNGV. CDR3 sequence reads: CASSLVVGAGGPDTQYF. The CDR3 DNA reads TGTGCCAGCAGCTTGGTAGTCGGGGCAGGGGGCCCAGATACGCAGTATTTT. Looking up the rest from reference TRBV11-2 and TRBJ2-3 gives the full variable domain: EAGVAQSPRYKIIEKRQSVAFWCNPISGHATLYWYQQILGQGPKLLIQFQNNGVVDDSQLPKDRFSAERLKGVDSTLKIQPAKLEDSAVYLCASSLVVGAGGPDTQYFGPGTRLTVL.

The chain has TRBV28 and TRBJ2-2, with D possibly TRBD2 on 6 matching bases. The CDR3 is 17 amino acids. V lost 2 bases and J 1 base, leaving 14 bases between the germline ends. Germline V gene sequence: CDR1 MDHEN, CDR2 SYDVKM. The CDR3 loop is CASSLRLGTLNTGELFF. The CDR3 DNA reads as TGTGCCAGCAGTTTAAGGTTGGGGACTCTGAACACCGGGGAGCTGTTTTTT.

This sequence joins TRBV10-1 and TRBJ2-3; 9 bases match TRBD1. Losses at the gene ends were 9 bases for V and 0 bases for J; bases not matched to a gene: 7. Germline V gene sequence: CDR1 WNHNN, CDR2 SYGVQD (reference sequence). The CDR3 spans 15 residues. The CDR3 nucleotides read TGCGCCAGACCCGACAGGGGGAGTAGCACAGATACGCAGTATTTT. Protein product: CARPDRGSSTDTQYF.

V is TRBV3-1 (or the pseudogene TRBV3-2) and J is TRBJ1-2; perhaps TRBD1 as D (6 bases). Trimming removed 0 bases from V and 4 bases from J, with 12 bases in between. The CDR3 is 15 amino acids. The germline CDR1 and CDR2 sequences are LGHDT and YNNKEL (reference sequence). The CDR3 bases are TGTGCCAGCAGCCAAGACGGTAGGGGGACCTATGGCTACACCTTC. Translated: CASSQDGRGTYGYTF.

The sample holds one count of this clone. The J gene is TRBJ2-5, the V gene TRBV7-2; maybe TRBD1 (7 bases). The germline gives CDR1 SGHTA, CDR2 FQGNSA. This CDR3 has 15 amino acids. V lost 1 base and J lost 5, with 14 bases in between. CDR3: CASSLGDPGGETQYF. CDR3 bases: TGTGCCAGCAGCTTAGGTGACCCAGGGGGGGAGACCCAGTACTTC.

The chain carries TRBV28 and TRBJ1-2, with D possibly TRBD1 on 5 matching bases. Germline values: CDR1 MDHEN, CDR2 SYDVKM. This CDR3 spans 12 amino acids. Trimming left V 7 bases short and J 3 bases short, with 9 bases between. The CDR3 region is CASNRLDYGYTF. As DNA, the CDR3 is TGTGCCAGCAACAGGTTAGACTATGGCTACACCTTC.